This T cell receptor (beta chain) was identified during a study of human T cells and chemical hapten exposure. Turning to the study itself: Patients, a majority of them female, were diagnosed with alopecia areata, totalis or universalis.

This CDR3 has 13 amino acids. CDR1 and CDR2 from the germline V gene are SGHDT and YYEEEE. V lost 1 base and J lost 2, with 7 bases in between. In its sample, this clonotype was seen a few times. What the library attached to individual cDNA molecules were unique molecular identifiers. TCRdb itself ran the RACE reads through MiXCR, one entry per CDR3 protein. Of about 380,000 distinct CDR3 sequences detected, less than 6.5% appear once; the ten largest clones hold just over 2.5%. Time point specified: pre-sensitization, week 0. Treatment meaning: therapeutic diphenylcyclopropenone sensitization with weekly scalp DPC. Staff drew blood before applying each patch test.

The material was whole blood, obtained in connection with sensitization to the hapten diphenylcyclopropenone (DPC). The sequence was collected from a woman aged 50 to 65 with alopecia areata. Some clones in this sample may be carry-over from other donors' samples. The chain employs TRBV5-6 and TRBJ2-7; D not certain. Written as DNA, the CDR3 is TGTGCCAGCAGCTTGAGTGTCACCTACGAGCAGTACTTC. It translates to CASSLSVTYEQYF.